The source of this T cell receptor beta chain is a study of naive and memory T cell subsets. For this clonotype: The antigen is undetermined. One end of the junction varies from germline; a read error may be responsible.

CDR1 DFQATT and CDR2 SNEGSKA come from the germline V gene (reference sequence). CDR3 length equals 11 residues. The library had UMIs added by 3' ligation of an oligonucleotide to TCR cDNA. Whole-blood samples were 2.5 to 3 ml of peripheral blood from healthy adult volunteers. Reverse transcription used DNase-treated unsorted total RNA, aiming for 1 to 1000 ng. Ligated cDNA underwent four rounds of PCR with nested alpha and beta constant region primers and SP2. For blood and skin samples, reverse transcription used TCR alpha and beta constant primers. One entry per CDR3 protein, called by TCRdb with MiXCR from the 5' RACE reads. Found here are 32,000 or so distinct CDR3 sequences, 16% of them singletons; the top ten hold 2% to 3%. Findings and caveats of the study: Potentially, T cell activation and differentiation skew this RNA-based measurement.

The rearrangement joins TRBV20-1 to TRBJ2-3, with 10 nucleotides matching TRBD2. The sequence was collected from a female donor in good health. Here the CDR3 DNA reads TGCAGTGCGAAAAGAGCGGGGGGGCCGGATTTT. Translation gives CSAKRAGGPDF.